The 29 T cell receptor beta chains below all came from one sample that was sequenced in a study of cytomegalovirus exposure and HLA in healthy donors. This table comes from immunoSEQ multiplex PCR, and its TCRdb copy is limited to in-frame clones, with some not included. This sample has more than 150,000 clones, with 80% to 85% found just once. Specimen: PBMCs. Receptors originate from a woman in her late teens or twenties in good health and CMV-seropositive.

The chain uses TRBV14 and TRBJ2-3; 9 bases are a match to TRBD1. V shed 5 bases, J shed 0 bases, and the junction held 6 bases outside the gene matches. Germline values: CDR1 SGHDN, CDR2 FVKESK. The CDR3 consists of 16 residues. The CDR3 nucleotides read TGTGCCAGCAGCTTTGGACAGGGGAAAAGCACAGATACGCAGTATTTT. The encoded protein is CASSFGQGKSTDTQYF.

This clone was seen once. The gene calls are TRBV10-3 and TRBJ1-1, with D perhaps TRBD1 (5 bases). Per the germline V gene, CDR1 is ENHRY and CDR2 is SYGVKD. This CDR3 comprises 13 residues. V gave up 11 bases and J gave up 2 bases, with 15 bases separating them. In DNA, the CDR3 is TGTGCCGGAGGGGACGGACCAAACACTGAAGCTTTCTTT. It is translated as CAGGDGPNTEAFF.

The chain carries TRBV7-9 and TRBJ2-5; TRBD2 is a possible D gene (6 bases). The length of the CDR3 is 14 residues. Germline assignment: CDR1 SEHNR and CDR2 FQNEAQ (reference sequence). V lost 0 bases to trimming and J lost 2 bases, with 7 bases between them. CDR3 sequence (DNA): TGTGCCAGCAGCTTAGCGGGGGGACAAGAGACCCAGTACTTC. Translation gives CASSLAGGQETQYF.

The chain has TRBV6-1 and TRBJ2-7; D is unclear. Trimming cost V 1 base and J 3 bases, with 10 bases left between them. The germline V gene encodes CDR1 MNHNS and CDR2 SASEGT. The CDR3 is made up of 14 amino acids. CDR3 sequence: CASSEVVVVYEQYF. In nucleotides, the CDR3 is TGTGCCAGCAGTGAAGTAGTCGTAGTCTACGAGCAGTACTTC.

The chain has TRBV7-7 and TRBJ1-5; D call uncertain. This CDR3 has 13 amino acids. The germline gives CDR1 SSHAT, CDR2 FNYEAQ (reference sequence). The V end was cut by 2 bases, the J end by 5 bases, with 7 bases between. This CDR3 is CASSLSTDQPQHF. The CDR3 DNA sequence: TGTGCCAGCAGCTTAAGCACAGATCAGCCCCAGCATTTT.

This clone has just one count. The V and J genes are TRBV7-2 and TRBJ2-5, with 13 bases fitting TRBD2. The V gene's germline CDR1 is SGHTA and CDR2 FQGNSA. The CDR3 is 15 residues long. V gave up 6 bases and J gave up 6 bases; unmatched junction bases: 7. CDR3 nucleotides: TGTGCCAGCAGTGGACTAGCGGGGGAAAAGAAGACCCAGTACTTC. Its protein is CASSGLAGEKKTQYF.

Only a few counts were recorded for this clone. This chain uses TRBV18 with TRBJ1-1; D perhaps matches TRBD1 (5 bases). The V and J ends lost 6 bases and 5 bases respectively, with 16 bases between them. This CDR3 is built from 14 residues. Per germline, CDR1 KGHSH and CDR2 LQKENI. CDR3 region: CASSPSVGGTEAFF. Written as DNA, the CDR3 is TGTGCCAGCTCGCCTTCGGTTGGGGGGACTGAAGCTTTCTTT.

The rearrangement uses TRBV18 and TRBJ2-7; a possible D gene is TRBD1 (6 bases). The CDR3 runs to 14 residues. Germline values: CDR1 KGHSH, CDR2 LQKENI. Trimming pared 3 bases from V and 4 bases from J, leaving 13 bases between. In nucleotides, the CDR3 is TGTGCCAGCTCACCCGGAACAGGGCGGTACGAGCAGTACTTC. It is translated as CASSPGTGRYEQYF.

This chain connects TRBV12-1 to TRBJ2-5; the D call in the table, TRBD2, was not verified against the DNA. TRBV12-1 is shown as a pseudogene. This CDR3 is built from 14 residues. CDR3 coding DNA: TGTGCCAGCAGCTCCTACCCCACTTGGGAGACCCAGTACTTC. This codes for CASSSYPTWETQYF.

The chain couples TRBV5-1 to TRBJ2-7; 9 positions match TRBD2. The V gene end was trimmed by 4 bases and the J gene end by 2 bases; junction bases not matched to a gene: 4. Germline CDR1 and CDR2: SGHRS and YFSETQ. The CDR3 has 14 residues. CDR3 sequence (DNA): TGCGCCAGCAGCGCATTAGCGGGGGCCTACGAGCAGTACTTC. Residues: CASSALAGAYEQYF. Full variable domain (outside the CDR3, taken from reference TRBV5-1 and TRBJ2-7): KAGVTQTPRYLIKTRGQQVTLSCSPISGHRSVSWYQQTPGQGLQFLFEYFSETQRNKGNFPGRFSGRQFSNSRSEMNVSTLELGDSALYLCASSALAGAYEQYFGPGTRLTVT.

The chain links TRBV19 to TRBJ2-7; D is unresolved. V lost 1 base and J 4 bases, leaving 11 bases between the germline ends. The germline V gene has CDR1 LNHDA and CDR2 SQIVND (reference sequence). There are 14 residues in the CDR3. CDR3 coding DNA: TGTGCCAGTAGTATAGTGGCAACAGAATACGAGCAGTACTTC. The encoded protein is CASSIVATEYEQYF.

The rearrangement uses TRBV7-5 and TRBJ1-2. TRBV7-5 is a pseudogene locus. This CDR3 is 16 amino acids long. DNA for the CDR3: TGTGCCAGAAGCTGTGCCGGGGGGGCCCCTTTAGATGGCTACACCTTC. Its translation: CARSCAGGAPLDGYTF.

V is TRBV15 and J is TRBJ1-3; D ambiguous. CDR3 length: 14 residues. The germline CDR1 and CDR2 sequences are LNHNV and YYDKDF (reference sequence). The ends were cut back, 5 bases at V and 2 bases at J, with 10 bases in the middle. The CDR3, as DNA: TGTGCCACCAGCCCCCAGGCTCCTGGAAACACCATATATTTT. This translates into CATSPQAPGNTIYF. The whole variable domain, filled in from reference TRBV15 and TRBJ1-3, reads DAMVIQNPRYQVTQFGKPVTLSCSQTLNHNVMYWYQQKSSQAPKLLFHYYDKDFNNEADTPDNFQSRRPNTSFCFLDIRSPGLGDTAMYLCATSPQAPGNTIYFGEGSWLTVV.

CDR3 loop: CASGLKGTMSYNEQFF. DNA of the CDR3: TGTGCTAGTGGTTTGAAGGGGACAATGTCCTACAATGAGCAGTTCTTC. The chain has TRBV12-5 and TRBJ2-1, with D tentatively TRBD1 (6 bases). This CDR3 has 16 amino acids. Looked up from germline, CDR1 is LGHNT and CDR2 is FRNRAP. V lost 2 bases and J 1 base, leaving 12 bases between the germline ends.

There are a few counts of this clone. The genes are TRBV7-9 and TRBJ2-7; 9 nucleotides align to TRBD1. CDR1 is SEHNR, CDR2 FQNEAQ, per germline (reference sequence). V lost 2 bases to trimming and J lost 5 bases; unmatched junction nucleotides: 4. This CDR3 is built from 14 residues. CDR3 in DNA: TGTGCCAGCAGCTTAACGCGGGACAGGGACGAGCAGTACTTC. Amino acids: CASSLTRDRDEQYF. Supplemented by reference TRBV7-9 and TRBJ2-7, the full variable domain reads DTGVSQNPRHKITKRGQNVTFRCDPISEHNRLYWYRQTLGQGPEFLTYFQNEAQLEKSRLLSDRFSAERPKGSFSTLEIQRTEQGDSAMYLCASSLTRDRDEQYFGPGTRLTVT.

The chain employs TRBV20-1 and TRBJ2-1; D perhaps matches TRBD1 (5 bases). The CDR3 extends over 11 amino acids. Trimming removed 3 bases from V and 6 bases from J, with 6 bases in between. CDR1 is DFQATT and CDR2 is SNEGSKA in the germline V gene (reference sequence). CDR3 sequence: CSARTANEQFF. The CDR3 region has the DNA TGCAGTGCTAGGACAGCCAATGAGCAGTTCTTC.

V usage is TRBV15 and J usage is TRBJ1-2, with 8 bases aligning to TRBD1. Germline V gene data show CDR1 as LNHNV and CDR2 as YYDKDF (reference sequence). The CDR3 consists of 16 residues. The V gene end was trimmed by 3 bases and the J gene end by 4 bases; junction bases not matched to a gene: 10. CDR3 bases: TGTGCCACCAGCAGTTCTCCCCTCGGGACAGGCTATGGCTACACCTTC. Translation gives CATSSSPLGTGYGYTF.

This clone was detected only once. The chain recombines TRBV7-9 with TRBJ2-4, with TRBD1 identical over 11 bases. With 5 bases clipped from V and 9 bases from J, the junction kept 12 bases outside the gene matches. The V gene's germline CDR1 is SEHNR and CDR2 FQNEAQ (reference sequence). CDR3 size: 16 residues. CDR3 sequence (DNA): TGTGCCAGCAGCGAAGATGGACAGGGGGCCCGGGGCATTCAGTACTTC. Its translation: CASSEDGQGARGIQYF.

The table lists this clone with a count of one. V usage is TRBV6-5 and J usage is TRBJ1-2; D is unresolved. The CDR3 has 14 amino acids. CDR1 and CDR2 (germline): MNHEY, SVGAGI. With 2 bases removed from V and 2 bases from J, the gap between germline ends came to 9 bases. The CDR3 coding sequence is TGTGCCAGCAGTTACAGTACAGAGAACTATGGCTACACCTTC. This gives the protein CASSYSTENYGYTF.

This sequence joins TRBV10-3 and TRBJ2-1; the D gene is possibly TRBD2 (7 bases). The CDR3 loop spans 14 amino acids. Germline V CDR1 and CDR2: ENHRY, SYGVKD. Trimming took off 4 bases at V and 5 bases at J, with 12 bases between the two ends. The chain's CDR3 is CAISGGGGDNEQFF. The CDR3 DNA sequence: TGTGCCATCAGTGGGGGGGGCGGTGACAATGAGCAGTTCTTC.

The gene calls are TRBV18 and TRBJ2-3; 9 bases agree with TRBD1. With 1 base clipped from V and 2 bases from J, the junction kept 10 bases outside the gene matches. The germline V gene encodes CDR1 KGHSH and CDR2 LQKENI. The CDR3 spans 18 residues. Written as DNA, the CDR3 is TGTGCCAGCTCACCACTCCGCGGCGGGACAGGGAACACAGATACGCAGTATTTT. Translating gives CASSPLRGGTGNTDTQYF. Looking up the rest from reference TRBV18 and TRBJ2-3 gives the full variable domain: NAGVMQNPRHLVRRRGQEARLRCSPMKGHSHVYWYRQLPEEGLKFMVYLQKENIIDESGMPKERFSAEFPKEGPSILRIQQVVRGDSAAYFCASSPLRGGTGNTDTQYFGPGTRLTVL.

The chain has TRBV7-9 and TRBJ1-2, with 7 bases matching TRBD1. Germline assignment: CDR1 SEHNR and CDR2 FQNEAQ (reference sequence). The CDR3 covers 15 residues. V lost 6 bases, J lost 0 bases, and 7 bases stayed unmatched. In DNA form, the CDR3 reads TGTGCCAGCAGGCCCCGGGACAGTGCTAACTATGGCTACACCTTC. Translation gives CASRPRDSANYGYTF.

V usage is TRBV5-1 and J usage is TRBJ2-5; 8 nucleotides align to TRBD1. The CDR3 consists of 14 residues. Germline-derived CDR1 and CDR2 are SGHRS and YFSETQ. After removal of 4 bases from V and 2 bases from J, the junction contained 4 bases not matched to a gene. CDR3 bases: TGCGCCAGCAGCGGGGGACAGGAACAAGAGACCCAGTACTTC. Protein product: CASSGGQEQETQYF. Full variable domain (remainder filled in from reference TRBV5-1 and TRBJ2-5): KAGVTQTPRYLIKTRGQQVTLSCSPISGHRSVSWYQQTPGQGLQFLFEYFSETQRNKGNFPGRFSGRQFSNSRSEMNVSTLELGDSALYLCASSGGQEQETQYFGPGTRLLVL.

V and J are TRBV4-2 and TRBJ2-7; TRBD2 aligns across 9 bases. Germline V gene lookup returns CDR1 LGHNA and CDR2 YNFKEQ. The CDR3 totals 15 residues. V gave up 4 bases and J gave up 2 bases; unmatched junction bases: 6. The CDR3 coding sequence is TGTGCCAGCAGCCCCTTCCGCGGGGGGGCCTACGAGCAGTACTTC. Protein product: CASSPFRGGAYEQYF.

The chain's CDR3 is CASSPGQGRPYEQYF. CDR3 DNA sequence: TGTGCCAGCTCACCAGGACAGGGAAGACCCTACGAGCAGTACTTC. The chain has TRBV18 and TRBJ2-7; 8 bases match TRBD1. The V and J ends lost 2 bases and 2 bases, in that order; junction bases with no gene match: 5. Germline loops: CDR1 KGHSH, CDR2 LQKENI. This CDR3 is 15 amino acids long. Together with reference TRBV18 and TRBJ2-7, the CDR3 gives the full variable domain: NAGVMQNPRHLVRRRGQEARLRCSPMKGHSHVYWYRQLPEEGLKFMVYLQKENIIDESGMPKERFSAEFPKEGPSILRIQQVVRGDSAAYFCASSPGQGRPYEQYFGPGTRLTVT.

The chain combines TRBV15 with TRBJ1-1, with D hard to call. The ends were cut back, 4 bases at V and 11 bases at J, with 17 bases in the middle. This CDR3 comprises 13 residues. Germline V lookup: CDR1 LNHNV, CDR2 YYDKDF (reference sequence). The CDR3, as DNA: TGTGCCACCAGCACTATTTCGGCGGGAACGGCTTTCTTT. This gives the protein CATSTISAGTAFF.

In this sample, this clone turned up once. CDR3 bases: TGCGCCAGCAGCCAAGTGCCGGGACAGCAAGAGACCCAGTACTTC. It translates to CASSQVPGQQETQYF. J is TRBJ2-5 and V is TRBV4-1; 7 positions match TRBD1. Germline V gene sequence: CDR1 MGHRA, CDR2 YSYEKL. CDR3 length: 15 amino acids. J gave up 2 bases and V 1 base, and 4 bases lay outside the gene matches.

The V gene is TRBV4-1, the J gene TRBJ1-1, with 10 bases aligning to TRBD1. After removal of 1 base from V and 3 bases from J, the junction contained 5 bases not matched to a gene. Germline V gene sequence: CDR1 MGHRA, CDR2 YSYEKL. This CDR3 has 16 residues. In nucleotides, the CDR3 is TGCGCCAGCAGCCAAGGCCCCGGGACAGGGGACACTGAAGCTTTCTTT. Encoded protein: CASSQGPGTGDTEAFF.

The rearrangement uses TRBV7-2 and TRBJ2-5; maybe TRBD2 (7 bases). The CDR3 loop spans 14 amino acids. CDR1 SGHTA and CDR2 FQGNSA come from the germline V gene. Trimming cost V 8 bases and J 1 base, with 14 bases left between them. The DNA of the CDR3 is TGTGCCAGCGCTCCGGGGGGCCCCCAAGAGACCCAGTACTTC. Its translation is CASAPGGPQETQYF.